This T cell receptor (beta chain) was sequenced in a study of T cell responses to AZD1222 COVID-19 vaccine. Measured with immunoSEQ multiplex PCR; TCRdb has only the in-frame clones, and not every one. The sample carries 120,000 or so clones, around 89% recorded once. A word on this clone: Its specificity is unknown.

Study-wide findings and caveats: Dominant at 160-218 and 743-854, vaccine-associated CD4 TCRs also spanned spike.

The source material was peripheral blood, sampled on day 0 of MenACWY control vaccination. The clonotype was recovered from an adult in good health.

CDR3 sequence: CASSGQGNSPLHF. Here the CDR3 DNA reads TGTGCCAGCAGCGGACAGGGTAATTCACCCCTCCACTTT. The chain is built from TRBV7-9 and TRBJ1-6, with 8 bases that match TRBD1. There are 13 residues in the CDR3. Germline CDR1 SEHNR, CDR2 FQNEAQ (reference sequence). The J segment lost 6 bases and the V segment lost 5 bases, leaving 0 bases of the junction unmatched. The whole variable domain, remainder taken from reference TRBV7-9 and TRBJ1-6, is DTGVSQNPRHKITKRGQNVTFRCDPISEHNRLYWYRQTLGQGPEFLTYFQNEAQLEKSRLLSDRFSAERPKGSFSTLEIQRTEQGDSAMYLCASSGQGNSPLHFGNGTRLTVT.